The 7 T cell receptor beta chains below come from one sample, sequenced in a study of control samples from healthy donors and cancer patients. Assay used: immunoSEQ multiplex PCR; TCRdb lists only in-frame clones, some missing. The data contain over 10,000 clones, over 70% of them singletons. Specimen: formalin-fixed, paraffin-embedded tissue. The origin of the receptors is a male donor with melanoma.

This chain links TRBV5-1 with TRBJ2-7; maybe TRBD2 (6 bases). The germline V gene has CDR1 SGHRS and CDR2 YFSETQ. V was pared by 3 bases and J by 0 bases, with 16 bases between. The CDR3 runs 16 residues. The DNA for the CDR3 is TGCGCCAGCAGCTCAGGCGGGGCGAGCCGCTCCTACGAGCAGTACTTC. Its protein is CASSSGGASRSYEQYF.

The chain employs TRBV7-2 and TRBJ2-3; D is unresolved. Germline CDR1 is SGHTA and CDR2 is FQGNSA. This CDR3 spans 13 amino acids. Deletions cut 2 bases from V and 10 bases from J, with 13 bases between. In nucleotides, the CDR3 is TGTGCCAGCAGCTTAAAGGCAGAACAAGCGCAGTATTTT. Its protein is CASSLKAEQAQYF.

The chain links TRBV6-6 to TRBJ2-4; D is ambiguous. Trimming removed 4 bases from V and 6 bases from J, with 13 bases in between. This CDR3 is built from 14 residues. Germline CDR1 MNHNY, CDR2 SVGAGI (reference sequence). CDR3 in DNA: TGTGCCAGCAGTTCCGACACGGTTATAAACATTCAGTACTTC. Protein product: CASSSDTVINIQYF.

V usage is TRBV6-2 or TRBV6-3 and J usage is TRBJ2-3, with a weak D call TRBD2 (5 bases). The CDR3 contains 15 residues. Trimming took 4 bases from V and 3 from J, leaving 14 bases between them. Germline V gene data show CDR1 as MNHEY and CDR2 as SVGEGT. The CDR3: CASSFVGTGTDTQYF. The CDR3 coding sequence is TGTGCCAGCAGTTTTGTGGGAACGGGAACAGATACGCAGTATTTT.

V gene TRBV19 combines with J gene TRBJ1-2; TRBD1 might be the D (5 bases). The germline V gene has CDR1 LNHDA and CDR2 SQIVND (reference sequence). There are 14 residues in the CDR3. Trimming cost V 3 bases and J 3 bases, with 11 bases left between them. Here the CDR3 DNA reads TGTGCCAGTAGTATGAGGGGAGGGGACTATGGCTACACCTTC. It is translated as CASSMRGGDYGYTF.

The genes are TRBV5-5 and TRBJ2-7, with 11 bases fitting TRBD2. V was pared by 4 bases and J by 4 bases, with 7 bases of the junction left unmatched. Germline CDR1 reads SGHKS; CDR2 reads YYEKEE (reference sequence). The CDR3 is made up of 15 amino acids. Here the CDR3 reads CASSLASGGLYEQYF. In DNA form, the CDR3 reads TGTGCCAGCAGCCTAGCTAGCGGGGGGCTATACGAGCAGTACTTC.

The chain joins TRBV5-6 to TRBJ1-6, with TRBD1 as a possible D gene (5 bases). Trimming took off 0 bases at V and 10 bases at J, with 20 bases between the two ends. Germline assignment: CDR1 SGHDT and CDR2 YYEEEE. There are 17 residues in the CDR3. DNA for the CDR3: TGTGCCAGCAGCTTGGAGGTCGGGGGGACTGGTAGCTCACCCCTCCACTTT. Protein: CASSLEVGGTGSSPLHF.